The entry below gives a single T cell receptor (beta chain) sequence along with its context. Its specificity is unknown. The data belong to a study of vaccination and CD4 T cells after COVID-19. Treatment noted: approximately nine-day PBMC culture with coronavirus spike peptide pools or control peptides (ViraFEST assay). Peptide pool stimulation in ViraFEST expanded antigen-specific T cells, whose TCRs were then sequenced. PBMC cultures, at approximately 2 million cells per well, received approximately 10 IU/ml IL-2 and 9 to 10 ug/ml peptide pools. General observations from the study: Nearly all convalescent vaccine-specific clones, 304 of 307, recognized only SARS-CoV-2 spike.

Oncomine TCR Beta short-read sequencing was applied to DNA from cultured CD4+ T cells. After culture, CD4+ T cells served as the source for genomic DNA extraction. In TCRdb, the PCR reads were re-called with MiXCR into one record per CDR3 protein. The table includes 5,000 or so distinct CDR3 sequences, roughly 46% detected once. The sequencing here drew on CD4+ T cells from blood, cultured in vitro, taken after SARS-CoV-2 vaccination. The TCR was taken from a human donor who had recovered from COVID-19.

The CDR3 nucleotides read TGTGCCAGTAGTATCGCCGTAGGTCCAAACACCATATATTTT. Translating it yields CASSIAVGPNTIYF. The rearrangement uses TRBV19 and TRBJ1-3; D not certain. The CDR3 length is 14 residues. Trimming pared 3 bases from V and 6 bases from J, leaving 12 bases between. Germline V CDR1 and CDR2: LNHDA, SQIVND (reference sequence).